The 9 T cell receptor beta chains reported below all come from one sample, sequenced in a study of patients with pleural tuberculosis (dated by TCRdb to between 2013 and 2015). Sequencing was performed on an Illumina Genome Analyzer IIx. In TCRdb, the public reads were trimmed at Q25 with fastp and aligned with MiXCR, with productive beta chains retained. Rows with one shared CDR3 protein collapse into an entry with the most common genes and DNA. The sample table records tens of thousands of distinct CDR3 sequences; approximately 20% of these occur just once. About 4% of the sample is in the top ten clones. Sequencing was carried out using peripheral blood. These receptors all come from a human donor with pleural tuberculosis.

With respect to this clonotype: A read error may account for a junction end that differs from germline. The rearrangement uses TRBV7-2 and TRBJ1-2, with 7 bases lining up with TRBD1. CDR1 and CDR2 from the germline V gene are SGHTA and FQGNSA. The CDR3 runs to 15 residues. CDR3 protein: CAGSLIRGGNYGYTF. The CDR3 DNA follows: TGCGCCGGCAGCTTAATCAGGGGGGGAAACTATGGCTACACCTTC.

This clonotype was seen repeatedly, ten times or more. This chain links TRBV20-1 with TRBJ2-3, with TRBD1 matching over 11 bases. Germline loops: CDR1 DFQATT, CDR2 SNEGSKA (reference sequence). V lost 3 bases to trimming and J lost 7 bases; unmatched junction nucleotides: 3. CDR3 length equals 13 residues. The CDR3 region is CSASGTGGYTQYF. CDR3 nucleotide sequence: TGCAGTGCTAGTGGGACAGGGGGATATACGCAGTATTTT.

This clonotype has just a few counts. The chain links TRBV9 to TRBJ2-7, with 7 nucleotides matching TRBD1. The germline CDR1 and CDR2 sequences are SGDLS and YYNGEE. The CDR3 contains 16 residues. The ends lost 0 bases at V and 6 bases at J; junction bases unmatched: 12. CDR3 coding DNA: TGTGCCAGCAGCGTAGGGACACAGGGACAGTCCGTCGAGCAGTACTTC. Protein sequence: CASSVGTQGQSVEQYF.

This clonotype was detected ten times or more. The rearrangement uses TRBV5-5 and TRBJ2-3, with TRBD2 matching 10 bases. The CDR3 runs to 14 residues. V lost 2 bases, J lost 6 bases, and 3 bases stayed unmatched. The germline CDR1 and CDR2 sequences are SGHKS and YYEKEE (reference sequence). CDR3 coding DNA: TGTGCCAGCAGCTTCCTAGCGGGAGAGGATACGCAGTATTTT. Its translation: CASSFLAGEDTQYF.

This clonotype was recorded at least ten times. The chain has TRBV9 and TRBJ1-1; D gene uncertain. CDR3 length: 15 amino acids. CDR1 SGDLS and CDR2 YYNGEE come from the germline V gene. V lost 2 bases to trimming and J lost 3 bases, with 14 bases between them. CDR3 nucleotide sequence: TGTGCCAGCAGCGTTAGACCAGCAATGGACACTGAAGCTTTCTTT. It translates to CASSVRPAMDTEAFF.

This clonotype has at least ten counts. This may be a read error: a much more frequent sequence differs by one nucleotide. V usage is TRBV7-9 and J usage is TRBJ1-5; the D gene is possibly TRBD1 (5 bases). Germline CDR1 and CDR2: SEHNR and FQNEAQ (reference sequence). Trimming pared 4 bases from V and 6 bases from J, leaving 10 bases between. The CDR3 is 13 residues long. CDR3 protein: CASSSGGGQPQHF. CDR3 nucleotides: TGTGCCAGCAGCTCTGGGGGGGGTCAGCCCCAGCATTTT.

Ten or more counts support this clonotype. J is TRBJ1-4 and V is TRBV10-3; a possible D gene is TRBD1 (6 bases). The germline V gene has CDR1 ENHRY and CDR2 SYGVKD. The CDR3 is 13 amino acids. The V end lost 0 bases, the J end lost 8 bases, and 7 bases lay between the germline ends. The CDR3 is CAISESGGEKLFF. Written as DNA, the CDR3 is TGTGCCATCAGTGAGTCGGGGGGCGAAAAACTGTTTTTT.

This clonotype was observed many times. This rearrangement joins TRBV12-3 or TRBV12-4 to TRBJ1-5; unclear D gene. CDR3 size: 15 residues. The V gene lost 6 bases and the J gene lost 4 bases, with 16 bases spanning the gap. The CDR3 reads CASSDAEQRNQPQHF. The CDR3 bases are TGTGCCAGCAGCGACGCGGAGCAGAGGAATCAGCCCCAGCATTTT.

The chain couples TRBV6-2 or TRBV6-3 to TRBJ2-1, with 9 positions matching TRBD2. Germline CDR1 is MNHEY and CDR2 is SVGEGT. This CDR3 spans 15 amino acids. The CDR3 coding sequence is TGTGTCGGCAGTTTTACTAGCGGGTCTTACAATGAGCAGTTCTTC. Its translation: CVGSFTSGSYNEQFF.